The 24 T cell receptor beta chains below were found in one sample sequenced in a study of shared clonotypes between healthy human individuals. Some clones are missing from TCRdb's copy, which holds only in-frame ones; the method was immunoSEQ multiplex PCR. The repertoire consists of about 520,000 clones, with almost 80% occurring once and the leading ten covering around 11%. Sequenced input: PBMCs. The receptors come from a woman aged 40-49 years in good health. Some clones in this sample may be carry-over from other donors' samples.

The rearrangement links TRBV13 to TRBJ2-1; 10 bases fit TRBD2. With V trimmed by 4 bases and J by 8 bases, 2 bases remained unmatched. There are 13 residues in the CDR3. CDR1 is PRHDT, CDR2 FYEKMQ, per germline (reference sequence). CDR3 nucleotide sequence: TGTGCCAGCAGCTACGGGACTAGCGATGAGCAGTTCTTC. As protein: CASSYGTSDEQFF.

The chain is built from TRBV28 and TRBJ2-5, with 7 nucleotides matching TRBD1. Trimming took 5 bases from V and 4 from J; bases not matched to a gene: 4. This CDR3 has 13 amino acids. In germline, CDR1 is MDHEN, CDR2 SYDVKM. The CDR3 DNA is TGTGCCAGCAGTAGGGGGCTTTCAGAGACCCAGTACTTC. Its protein is CASSRGLSETQYF.

This clone turned up a few times. The chain has TRBV18 and TRBJ2-7, with 7 bases matching TRBD2. Germline assignment: CDR1 KGHSH and CDR2 LQKENI. The CDR3 runs to 15 residues. V lost 5 bases to trimming and J lost 1 base; unmatched junction nucleotides: 8. The CDR3 region is CASSGRSGASYEQYF. CDR3 bases: TGTGCCAGCTCAGGCCGGAGCGGGGCATCCTACGAGCAGTACTTC.

The CDR3 protein is CASSQGYNTEAFF. DNA for the CDR3: TGTGCCAGCTCACAGGGATATAACACTGAAGCTTTCTTT. The chain carries TRBV18 and TRBJ1-1; no firm D call. V was clipped by 4 bases and J by 2 bases, with 8 bases between them. The CDR3 has 13 amino acids. CDR1 is KGHSH and CDR2 is LQKENI in the germline V gene.

The chain is built from TRBV6-5 and TRBJ2-1; 12 bases are a match to TRBD1. Germline-derived CDR1 and CDR2 are MNHEY and SVGAGI. Losses at the gene ends were 7 bases for V and 6 bases for J; bases not matched to a gene: 7. The CDR3 has 15 amino acids. Here the CDR3 DNA reads TGTGCCAGCACCCCCTGGGACAGGGGGCGCAATGAGCAGTTCTTC. This encodes CASTPWDRGRNEQFF.

The J gene is TRBJ2-2, the V gene TRBV19; 9 bases are a match to TRBD1. Germline assignment: CDR1 LNHDA and CDR2 SQIVND (reference sequence). V dropped 7 bases and J dropped 4; count of bases not matched to a gene: 7. The CDR3 runs 15 residues. The CDR3 sequence is CASTTGGVRTGELFF. The CDR3 DNA follows: TGTGCCAGTACAACAGGGGGCGTTCGCACCGGGGAGCTGTTTTTT.

The chain links TRBV2 to TRBJ2-1; 16 bases agree with TRBD2. The CDR3 contains 14 residues. Germline CDR1 is SNHLY and CDR2 is FYNNEI. V lost 7 bases and J lost 13; bases outside the gene matches: 7. CDR3 DNA: TGTGCCAGCACTCAGGGACTAGCGGGAGGGCCCCAGTTCTTC. It yields the protein CASTQGLAGGPQFF. The whole variable domain, filled in from reference TRBV2 and TRBJ2-1, reads EPEVTQTPSHQVTQMGQEVILRCVPISNHLYFYWYRQILGQKVEFLVSFYNNEISEKSEIFDDQFSVERPDGSNFTLKIRSTKLEDSAMYFCASTQGLAGGPQFFGPGTRLTVL.

This clone occurred a few times. V and J are TRBV19 and TRBJ2-6, with D unclear. CDR3 length: 16 residues. The V gene lost 3 bases and the J gene lost 2 bases, with 11 bases spanning the gap. Germline V CDR1 and CDR2: LNHDA, SQIVND (reference sequence). CDR3 residues: CASSIQARAGANVLTF. The CDR3 DNA reads TGTGCCAGTAGTATTCAGGCCCGCGCTGGGGCCAACGTCCTGACTTTC.

The rearrangement joins TRBV19 to TRBJ2-7, with a weak D call TRBD2 (6 bases). V was pared by 5 bases and J by 3 bases, with 17 bases between. From germline, CDR1 is LNHDA and CDR2 SQIVND (reference sequence). CDR3 length: 15 residues. CDR3 DNA: TGTGCCAGTAGTTTAAAGCGGGTTGAAGTCTACGAGCAGTACTTC. Protein: CASSLKRVEVYEQYF.

This clone came up once. The gene calls are TRBV5-1 and TRBJ2-7; D assignment may be TRBD1 or TRBD2 (5 bases each). The CDR3 contains 14 residues. Germline CDR1 reads SGHRS; CDR2 reads YFSETQ. With 4 bases removed from V and 2 bases from J, the gap between germline ends came to 13 bases. In DNA form, the CDR3 reads TGCGCCAGCAGCCCCGGGACGGGCACCTACGAGCAGTACTTC. This encodes CASSPGTGTYEQYF.

The DNA of the CDR3 is TGTGCCAGCAGCTTACTAGGGGGTAACACCGGGGAGCTGTTTTTT. This translates into CASSLLGGNTGELFF. The V and J genes are TRBV7-3 and TRBJ2-2; a weak D match, TRBD1 (6 bases). Per the germline V gene, CDR1 is SGHTA and CDR2 is FQGTGA. This CDR3 spans 15 amino acids. The V end lost 2 bases, the J end lost 2 bases, and 9 bases lay between the germline ends. Based on the CDR3 plus reference TRBV7-3 and TRBJ2-2, the full variable domain is GAGVSQTPSNKVTEKGKYVELRCDPISGHTALYWYRQSLGQGPEFLIYFQGTGAADDSGLPNDRFFAVRPEGSVSTLKIQRTERGDSAVYLCASSLLGGNTGELFFGEGSRLTVL.

The chain employs TRBV11-3 and TRBJ2-2, with 11 bases aligning to TRBD2. The V gene's germline CDR1 is SGHNT and CDR2 YENEEA. This CDR3 spans 16 amino acids. Losses at the gene ends were 3 bases for V and 5 bases for J; bases not matched to a gene: 5. The CDR3 DNA sequence: TGTGCCAGCAGCTTCTCGACTAGCGGGATAACCGGGGAGCTGTTTTTT. Its translation: CASSFSTSGITGELFF.

The V gene is TRBV28, the J gene TRBJ2-6, with D tentatively TRBD1 (6 bases). Germline loops: CDR1 MDHEN, CDR2 SYDVKM. The V end was cut by 6 bases, the J end by 1 base, with 10 bases between. This CDR3 is 15 amino acids long. CDR3 in amino acids: CASRTTGSGANVLTF. CDR3 nucleotide sequence: TGTGCCAGCAGGACCACAGGGTCTGGGGCCAACGTCCTGACTTTC.

The rearrangement uses TRBV2 and TRBJ2-7; D not certain. The CDR3 is made up of 16 amino acids. Trimming took 3 bases from V and 0 from J, leaving 15 bases between them. Looked up from germline, CDR1 is SNHLY and CDR2 is FYNNEI. The CDR3 loop reads CASSDPHSSGSYEQYF. The CDR3 region has the DNA TGTGCCAGCAGTGATCCCCATTCAAGTGGCTCCTACGAGCAGTACTTC.

The CDR3 nucleotides read TGTGCCATCAGTGAGCCGGGACAGGAGCATACGCAGTATTTT. Translated, it gives CAISEPGQEHTQYF. The genes are TRBV10-3 and TRBJ2-3, with 8 positions matching TRBD1. Germline lookup yields CDR1 ENHRY and CDR2 SYGVKD. The CDR3 length is 14 residues. The V segment lost 2 bases and the J segment 7 bases; nucleotides outside the gene matches: 5.

This clone is a singleton in its sample. The V and J genes are TRBV7-8 and TRBJ1-4; weak D call: TRBD1 (6 bases). This CDR3 is 16 amino acids long. Germline-derived CDR1 and CDR2 are SGHVS and FQNEAQ. V was clipped by 5 bases and J by 0 bases, with 13 bases between them. The CDR3 spells CASSQGQRATNEKLFF. As DNA, the CDR3 is TGTGCCAGCAGCCAAGGACAGAGGGCAACTAATGAAAAACTGTTTTTT.

This clone was observed a handful of times. The chain employs TRBV29-1 and TRBJ2-2, with D uncertain. V lost 4 bases, J lost 1 base, and 10 bases lay in between. CDR1 and CDR2 from the germline V gene are SQVTM and ANQGSEA. The CDR3 runs to 14 residues. The CDR3 sequence: CSVVLSLNTGELFF. CDR3 coding DNA: TGCAGCGTTGTTTTGTCCTTGAACACCGGGGAGCTGTTTTTT.

The chain uses TRBV10-3 and TRBJ1-4; D might be TRBD1 (5 bases). Germline CDR1 and CDR2: ENHRY and SYGVKD. V was pared by 0 bases and J by 3 bases, with 20 bases between. The CDR3 length is 19 residues. Here the CDR3 DNA reads TGTGCCATCAGTGAGTCGTATTCAGGAGGGGCCGGTGCTAATGAAAAACTGTTTTTT. It encodes CAISESYSGGAGANEKLFF.

This chain joins TRBV30 and TRBJ2-5; D not certain. The J call is in doubt because the DNA end fits TRBJ2-7 better. Looked up from germline, CDR1 is GTSNPN and CDR2 is SVGIG (reference sequence). This CDR3 has 13 amino acids. DNA for the CDR3: TGTGCCTGGAGTGTACCGTCCCTCTACGAGCAGTACTTC. Translated, it gives CAWSVPSLYEQYF.

This clone appeared once. The rearrangement links TRBV6-4 to TRBJ2-1, with 9 bases lining up with TRBD1. CDR1 MRHNA and CDR2 SNTAGT come from the germline V gene. Germline trimming cut 6 bases from V and 7 bases from J; bases unmatched to any gene: 13. The CDR3 length is 16 residues. This chain's CDR3 is CASSPSMGQGRNEQFF. In DNA, the CDR3 is TGTGCCAGCAGCCCTTCGATGGGACAGGGTAGGAATGAGCAGTTCTTC.

The rearrangement joins TRBV19 to TRBJ1-5, with 7 nucleotides matching TRBD1. Trimming removed 4 bases from V and 6 bases from J; junction bases left unmatched: 6. Per germline, CDR1 LNHDA and CDR2 SQIVND (reference sequence). The CDR3 has 14 residues. This CDR3 reads CASSTDREFQPQHF. The CDR3 DNA is TGTGCCAGTAGTACCGACAGGGAGTTTCAGCCCCAGCATTTT.

The chain uses TRBV2 and TRBJ2-5; D may match TRBD1 or TRBD2 (6 bases each). The length of the CDR3 is 13 residues. The V gene lost 7 bases and the J gene lost 4 bases, with 13 bases spanning the gap. The germline gives CDR1 SNHLY, CDR2 FYNNEI. In DNA, the CDR3 is TGTGCCAGCACTTGGGGGGCCCGAGAGACCCAGTACTTC. This codes for CASTWGARETQYF.

The chain is built from TRBV28 and TRBJ1-2; D perhaps matches TRBD1 (6 bases). The CDR3 loop spans 16 amino acids. Trimming left V 4 bases short and J 0 bases short, with 15 bases between. CDR1 is MDHEN, CDR2 SYDVKM, per germline. CDR3: CASSYAWTAPNYGYTF. For the CDR3, the DNA is TGTGCCAGCAGTTATGCCTGGACAGCCCCTAACTATGGCTACACCTTC.

The chain uses TRBV9 and TRBJ2-7; D is perhaps TRBD2 (5 bases). CDR3 length: 16 residues. Germline V lookup: CDR1 SGDLS, CDR2 YYNGEE. Trimming left V 0 bases short and J 7 bases short, with 20 bases between. The CDR3 nucleotides read TGTGCCAGCAGCGTAGGGGCGGGTAGCGAAGTAGAAGAGCAGTACTTC. The encoded protein is CASSVGAGSEVEEQYF.